These T cell receptor beta chains were read from a single sample in a study of blood T cell repertoires in COVID-19. Assay used: immunoSEQ multiplex PCR; TCRdb lists only in-frame clones, some missing. The sample includes some 220,000 clones, nearly 90% of them seen just once. The material sequenced was peripheral blood. The receptors here all came from a young woman who had recovered from COVID-19. Each CDR3 is given with its conserved first and last residue. The order of the fields is D gene, V gene, J gene, clone size, CDR3 protein, CDR3 DNA. D genes are given only for firm matches. Clone size appears in some rows only: once, few, many, or a class for an expanded clone.

>NA|TRBV5-6|TRBJ2-4|NA
CASSVGLIGAKNIQYF
TGTGCCAGCAGCGTGGGACTCATTGGGGCCAAAAACATTCAGTACTTC
>TRBD2|TRBV9|TRBJ2-5|NA
CASSSGGSQETQYF
TGTGCCAGCAGCTCGGGGGGTAGCCAAGAGACCCAGTACTTC
>NA|TRBV30|TRBJ2-5|once
CAWSLGDLETQYF
TGTGCCTGGAGTTTAGGGGATTTGGAGACCCAGTACTTC
>NA|TRBV19|TRBJ2-1|NA
CASSGGLAGSYNEQFF
TGTGCCAGCTCAGGGGGACTGGCGGGATCCTACAATGAGCAGTTCTTC
>NA|TRBV9|TRBJ2-2|NA
CASSAMSGDGELFF
TGTGCCAGCAGTGCCATGTCGGGGGACGGGGAGCTGTTTTTT
>NA|TRBV3-1/TRBV3-2|TRBJ1-2|NA
CASSTTEAGWDGYTF
TGTGCCAGCAGCACAACTGAAGCAGGGTGGGATGGCTACACCTTC
>NA|TRBV5-1|TRBJ1-2|NA
CASSLDGGNYGYTF
TGCGCCAGCAGCTTGGACGGTGGTAACTATGGCTACACCTTC
>NA|TRBV12-3/TRBV12-4|TRBJ2-4|once
CASSFSKKNIQYF
TGTGCCAGCAGTTTTAGTAAGAAAAACATTCAGTACTTC
>NA|TRBV14|TRBJ1-6|few
CASNTWNSPLHF
TGTGCCAGCAACACCTGGAATTCACCCCTCCACTTT
>NA|TRBV30|TRBJ1-2|NA
CAWSWGGGYGYTF
TGTGCCTGGAGTTGGGGAGGCGGCTATGGCTACACCTTC
>NA|TRBV27|TRBJ1-1|NA
CASSLSSGAQTTEAFF
TGTGCCAGCAGTTTATCGTCCGGCGCACAGACCACTGAAGCTTTCTTT
>TRBD1|TRBV6-6|TRBJ1-1|NA
CASSYGQGVGEAFF
TGTGCCAGCAGTTACGGGCAGGGGGTCGGTGAAGCTTTCTTT
>NA|TRBV28|TRBJ1-5|NA
CASSIGVEPQHF
TGTGCCAGCAGCATAGGGGTAGAGCCCCAGCATTTT
>NA|TRBV11-2|TRBJ1-6|NA
CASSLPGLYNSPLHF
TGTGCCAGCAGCCTTCCGGGTCTATATAATTCACCCCTCCACTTT
>NA|TRBV4-3|TRBJ2-7|NA
CASSQTPGRGDEQYF
TGCGCCAGCAGCCAAACCCCGGGCAGGGGAGACGAGCAGTACTTC
>TRBD1|TRBV5-1|TRBJ1-6|NA
CASSKGTGINSPLHF
TGCGCCAGCAGCAAAGGGACAGGGATTAATTCACCCCTCCACTTT
>NA|TRBV12-2|TRBJ2-7|NA
CASRLARVAGSYEQYF
TGTGCAAGTCGCTTAGCGCGGGTAGCGGGGTCCTACGAGCAGTACTTC